These 3 T cell receptor beta chains came from one sample sequenced in a study of shared clonotypes between healthy human individuals. Profiled with immunoSEQ multiplex PCR; TCRdb holds only in-frame clones, not every one. The table lists hundreds of thousands of clones, around 95% of them singletons. As defined, naive CD8 cells were CD45RO-negative and positively selected for CCR7, with terminally differentiated effector memory CD45RA+ cells excluded. The sequenced material came from naive CD8+ T cells sorted from blood. These receptors were collected from a woman in her twenties or thirties in good health.

The V call is TRBV5-1, the J call TRBJ1-1, with a weak D call TRBD1 (6 bases). The CDR3 is 17 residues long. Germline V gene sequence: CDR1 SGHRS, CDR2 YFSETQ. The V end was cut by 4 bases, the J end by 6 bases, with 25 bases between. CDR3 DNA sequence: TGCGCCAGCAGCCTTGGGGGAACCCTAAGGGGGGATTCTGAAGCTTTCTTT. This gives the protein CASSLGGTLRGDSEAFF.

This clone has just one count. The V gene is TRBV6-1, the J gene TRBJ2-1; D unclear. V lost 2 bases, J lost 2 bases, and 16 bases lay in between. CDR3 length equals 17 residues. CDR1 is MNHNS, CDR2 SASEGT, per germline. CDR3 bases: TGTGCCAGCAGTGAATTGGGTAGCTCCCGCCCCTACAATGAGCAGTTCTTC. Translated, it gives CASSELGSSRPYNEQFF.

This chain links TRBV23-1 with TRBJ1-5; the match to TRBD1 covers 8 bases. TRBV23-1 is treated as an ORF (open reading frame) with a function not yet certain. The CDR3 totals 20 residues. Unmatched junction bases numbered 19, after V lost 4 bases and J lost 2 bases. The CDR3 DNA is TGCGCCAGCAGTCTCCCTCAGGGGGCTACGGAAATATCGGGCAATCAGCCCCAGCATTTT. Translation: CASSLPQGATEISGNQPQHF.